One T cell receptor (beta chain) is described in this entry. Primers included in the PCR were 60 Vbeta and 13 Jbeta primers. Per the study methods: Roughly 11 million shared chains were among the approximately 87 million unique TCR beta chains that a later analysis counted. Repertoires were generated with immunoSEQ multiplex PCR, while TCRdb's copy carries only in-frame clones and drops some. V and J calls and clone size follow that table, whereas D and trimming were derived from the DNA. The sample has approximately 190,000 clones; 82% are singletons. These data belong to a study of cytomegalovirus exposure and HLA in healthy donors. The CDR3 totals 17 residues. V shed 2 bases, J shed 1 base, and the junction held 3 bases outside the gene matches. Germline CDR1 is MNHEY and CDR2 is SMNVEV (reference sequence).

The TCR was taken from a woman aged 18-35 years in good health and CMV-seronegative. Sequencing used PBMCs. The V and J genes are TRBV27 and TRBJ2-2; TRBD2 matches at 11 bases. The CDR3 region has the DNA TGTGCCAGCAGTTTACGGGGGACTAGCGGGAACACCGGGGAGCTGTTTTTT. Its protein is CASSLRGTSGNTGELFF.